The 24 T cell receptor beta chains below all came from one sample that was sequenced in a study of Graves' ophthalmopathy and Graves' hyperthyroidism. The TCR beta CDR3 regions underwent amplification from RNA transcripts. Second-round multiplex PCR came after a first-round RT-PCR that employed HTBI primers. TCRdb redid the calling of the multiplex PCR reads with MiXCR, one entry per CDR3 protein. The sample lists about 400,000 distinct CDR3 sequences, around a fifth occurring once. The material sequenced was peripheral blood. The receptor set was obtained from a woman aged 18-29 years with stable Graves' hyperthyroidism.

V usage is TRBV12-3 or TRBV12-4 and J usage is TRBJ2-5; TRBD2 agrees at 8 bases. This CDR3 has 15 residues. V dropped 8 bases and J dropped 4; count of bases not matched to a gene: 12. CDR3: CASLIGAGGRETQYF. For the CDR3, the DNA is TGTGCCAGCCTTATCGGGGCGGGGGGAAGAGAGACCCAGTACTTC.

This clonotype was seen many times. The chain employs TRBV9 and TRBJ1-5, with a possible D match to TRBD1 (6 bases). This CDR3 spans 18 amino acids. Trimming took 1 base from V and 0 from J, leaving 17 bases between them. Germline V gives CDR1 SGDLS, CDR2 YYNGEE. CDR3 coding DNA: TGTGCCAGCAGCGTATTTCAACAGGGTCGTATTAGCAATCAGCCCCAGCATTTT. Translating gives CASSVFQQGRISNQPQHF.

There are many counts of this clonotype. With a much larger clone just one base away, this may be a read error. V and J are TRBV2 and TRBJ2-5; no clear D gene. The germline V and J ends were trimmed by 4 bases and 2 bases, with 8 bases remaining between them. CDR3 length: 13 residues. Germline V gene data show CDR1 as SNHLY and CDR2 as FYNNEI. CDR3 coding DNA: TGTGCCAGCAGTGTACGGCAGCAAGAGACCCAGTACTTC. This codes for CASSVRQQETQYF.

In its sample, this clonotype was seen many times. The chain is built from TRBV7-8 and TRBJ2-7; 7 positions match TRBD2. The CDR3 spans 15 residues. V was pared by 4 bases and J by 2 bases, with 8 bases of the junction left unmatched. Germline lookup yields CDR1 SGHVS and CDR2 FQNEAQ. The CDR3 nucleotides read TGTGCCAGCAGCTCCAGGACTAGGGGAACCTACGAGCAGTACTTC. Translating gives CASSSRTRGTYEQYF.

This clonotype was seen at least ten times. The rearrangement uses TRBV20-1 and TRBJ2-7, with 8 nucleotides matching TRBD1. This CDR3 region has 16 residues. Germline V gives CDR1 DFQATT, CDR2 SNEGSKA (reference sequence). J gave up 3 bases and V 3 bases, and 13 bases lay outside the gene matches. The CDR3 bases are TGCAGTGCTAGTCCCCGGACAGGGTTTTTGGGCTACGAGCAGTACTTC. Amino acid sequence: CSASPRTGFLGYEQYF.

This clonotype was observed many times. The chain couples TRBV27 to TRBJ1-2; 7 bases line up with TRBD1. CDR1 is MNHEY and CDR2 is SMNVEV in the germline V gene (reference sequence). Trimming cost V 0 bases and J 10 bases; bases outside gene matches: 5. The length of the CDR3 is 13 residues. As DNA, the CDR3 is TGTGCCAGCAGTTTATCGGCAGGGGGACTCTACACCTTC. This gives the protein CASSLSAGGLYTF.

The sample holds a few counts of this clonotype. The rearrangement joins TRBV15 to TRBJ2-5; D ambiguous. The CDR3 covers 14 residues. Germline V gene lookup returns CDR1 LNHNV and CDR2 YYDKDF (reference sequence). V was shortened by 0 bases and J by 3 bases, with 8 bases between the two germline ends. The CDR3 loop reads CATSRENAEETQYF. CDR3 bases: TGTGCCACCAGCAGAGAGAACGCCGAAGAGACCCAGTACTTC.

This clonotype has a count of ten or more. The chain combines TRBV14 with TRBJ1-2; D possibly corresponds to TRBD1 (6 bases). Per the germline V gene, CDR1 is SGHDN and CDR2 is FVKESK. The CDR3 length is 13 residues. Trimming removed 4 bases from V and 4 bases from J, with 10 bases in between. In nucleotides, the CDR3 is TGTGCCAGCAGCCGCGGCAGGGGCTATGGCTACACCTTC. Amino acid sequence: CASSRGRGYGYTF.

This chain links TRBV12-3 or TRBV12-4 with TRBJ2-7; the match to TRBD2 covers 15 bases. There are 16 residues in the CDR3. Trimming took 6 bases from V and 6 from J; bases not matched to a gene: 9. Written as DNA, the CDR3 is TGTGCCAGCAGCCCCGGGACTAGCGGGGGGCATGGCGAGCAGTACTTC. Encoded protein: CASSPGTSGGHGEQYF.

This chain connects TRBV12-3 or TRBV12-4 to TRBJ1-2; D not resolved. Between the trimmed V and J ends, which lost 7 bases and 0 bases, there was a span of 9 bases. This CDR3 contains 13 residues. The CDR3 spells CASIQYTNYGYTF. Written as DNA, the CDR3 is TGTGCCAGCATCCAGTATACTAACTATGGCTACACCTTC.

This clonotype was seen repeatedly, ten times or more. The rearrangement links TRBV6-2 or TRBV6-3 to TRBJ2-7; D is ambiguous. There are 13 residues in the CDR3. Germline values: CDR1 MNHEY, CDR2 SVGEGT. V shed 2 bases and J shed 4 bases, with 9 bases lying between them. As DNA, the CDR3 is TGTGCCAGCAGTTACGGGGTGCGATACGAGCAGTACTTC. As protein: CASSYGVRYEQYF.

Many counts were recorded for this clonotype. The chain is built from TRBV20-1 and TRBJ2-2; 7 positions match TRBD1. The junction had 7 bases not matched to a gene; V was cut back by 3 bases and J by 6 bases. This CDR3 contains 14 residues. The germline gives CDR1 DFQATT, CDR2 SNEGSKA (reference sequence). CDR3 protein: CSARYGTAPGELFF. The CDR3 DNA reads TGCAGTGCTAGGTACGGGACAGCGCCCGGGGAGCTGTTTTTT.

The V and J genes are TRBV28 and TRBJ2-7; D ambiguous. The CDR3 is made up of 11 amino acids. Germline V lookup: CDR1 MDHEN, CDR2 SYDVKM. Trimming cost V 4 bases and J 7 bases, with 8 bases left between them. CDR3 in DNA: TGTGCCAGCAGTTCCCCTGTAGAGCAGTACTTC. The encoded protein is CASSSPVEQYF.

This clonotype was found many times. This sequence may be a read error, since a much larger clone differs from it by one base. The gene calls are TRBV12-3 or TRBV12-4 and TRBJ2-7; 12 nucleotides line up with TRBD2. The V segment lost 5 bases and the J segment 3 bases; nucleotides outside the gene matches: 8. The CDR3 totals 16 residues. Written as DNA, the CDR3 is TGTGCCAGCAGTCTTTGGACTAGCGGGATCCACTACGAGCAGTACTTC. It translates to CASSLWTSGIHYEQYF.

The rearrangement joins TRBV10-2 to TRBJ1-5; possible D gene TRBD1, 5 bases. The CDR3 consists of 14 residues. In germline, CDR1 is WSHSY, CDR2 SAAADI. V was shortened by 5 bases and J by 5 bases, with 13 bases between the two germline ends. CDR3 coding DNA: TGCGCCAGCAGTAGGGCAGGGTCTTATCAGCCCCAGCATTTT. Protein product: CASSRAGSYQPQHF.

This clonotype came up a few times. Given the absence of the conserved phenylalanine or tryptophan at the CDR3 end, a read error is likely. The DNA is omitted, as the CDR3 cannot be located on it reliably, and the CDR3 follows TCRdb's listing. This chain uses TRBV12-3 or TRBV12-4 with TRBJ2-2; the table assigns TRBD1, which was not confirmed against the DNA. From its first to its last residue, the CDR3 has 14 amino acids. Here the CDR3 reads CASGPDSNTGELLV.

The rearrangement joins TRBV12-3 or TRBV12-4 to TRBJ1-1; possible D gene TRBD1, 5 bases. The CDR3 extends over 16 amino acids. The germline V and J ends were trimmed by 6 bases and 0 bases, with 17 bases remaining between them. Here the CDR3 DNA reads TGTGCCAGCAGCCTGGACTTTTGGGGGATGAACACTGAAGCTTTCTTT. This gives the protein CASSLDFWGMNTEAFF.

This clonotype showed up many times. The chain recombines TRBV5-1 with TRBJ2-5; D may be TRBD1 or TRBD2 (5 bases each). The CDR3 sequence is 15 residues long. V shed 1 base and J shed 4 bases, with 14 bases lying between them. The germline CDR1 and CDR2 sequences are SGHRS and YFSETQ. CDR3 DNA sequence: TGCGCCAGCAGCTTGTCAGTCGCGAGGGGAGAGACCCAGTACTTC. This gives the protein CASSLSVARGETQYF.

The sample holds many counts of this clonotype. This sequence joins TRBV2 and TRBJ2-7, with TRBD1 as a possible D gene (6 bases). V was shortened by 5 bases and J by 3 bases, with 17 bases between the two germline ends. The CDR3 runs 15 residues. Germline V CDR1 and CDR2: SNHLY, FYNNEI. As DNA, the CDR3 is TGTGCCAGCAGTAATCCGGGACAAACTCTCTACGAGCAGTACTTC. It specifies CASSNPGQTLYEQYF.

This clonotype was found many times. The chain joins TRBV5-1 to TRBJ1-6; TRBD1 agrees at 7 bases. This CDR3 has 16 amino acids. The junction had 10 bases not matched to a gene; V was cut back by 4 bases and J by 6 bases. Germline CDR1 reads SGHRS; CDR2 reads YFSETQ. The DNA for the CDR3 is TGCGCCAGCAGCCTGGAGGCGACAGGGCGTAATTCACCCCTCCACTTT. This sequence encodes CASSLEATGRNSPLHF.

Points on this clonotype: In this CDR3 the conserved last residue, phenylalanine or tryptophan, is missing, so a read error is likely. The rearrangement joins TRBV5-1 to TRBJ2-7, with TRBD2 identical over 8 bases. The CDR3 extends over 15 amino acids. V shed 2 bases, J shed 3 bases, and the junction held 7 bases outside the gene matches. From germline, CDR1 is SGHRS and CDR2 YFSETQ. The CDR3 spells CASSFLAGSDYEQYY. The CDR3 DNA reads TGCGCCAGCAGCTTTCTAGCGGGTTCTGACTACGAGCAGTACTAC.

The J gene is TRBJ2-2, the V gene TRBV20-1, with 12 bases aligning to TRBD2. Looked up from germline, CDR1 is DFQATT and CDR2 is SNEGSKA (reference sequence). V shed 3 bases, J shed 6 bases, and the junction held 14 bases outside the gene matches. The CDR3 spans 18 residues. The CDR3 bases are TGCAGTGCTAGGAAGGTTCCTAGCGGGAGGGGGGCCCCCGGGGAGCTGTTTTTT. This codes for CSARKVPSGRGAPGELFF.

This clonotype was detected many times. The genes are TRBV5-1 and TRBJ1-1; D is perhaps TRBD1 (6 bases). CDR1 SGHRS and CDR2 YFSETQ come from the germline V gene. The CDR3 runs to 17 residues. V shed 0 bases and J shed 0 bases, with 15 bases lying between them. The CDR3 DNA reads TGCGCCAGCAGCTTGGGGGACTACAGGGTCATGAACACTGAAGCTTTCTTT. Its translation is CASSLGDYRVMNTEAFF.

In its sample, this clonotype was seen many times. The CDR3 is CASSSSGYTGQEAFF. CDR3 coding DNA: TGCGCCAGCAGCTCCTCGGGTTATACGGGACAGGAAGCTTTCTTT. V is TRBV5-1 and J is TRBJ1-1, with TRBD1 matching over 7 bases. The ends lost 3 bases at V and 8 bases at J; junction bases unmatched: 13. The V gene's germline CDR1 is SGHRS and CDR2 YFSETQ. CDR3 size: 15 residues.